Listed below are T cell receptor beta chains from one sample, sequenced in a study of T-cell memory formation after mild COVID-19. TCRdb recomputed calls from the 5' RACE reads with MiXCR, one row per CDR3 protein. This table has around 300,000 distinct CDR3 sequences, roughly 13% appearing once. Sample: PBMCs or a T cell subset sorted from them (not recorded which). These receptors were taken from a man between 18 and 29 years old who had mild COVID-19 (a few samples of this study predate the infection). Cell type and time point are not known. The CDR3 runs from the conserved cysteine through the conserved F or W. The D gene is left open where the match is weak. Part of the rows lack a size; the others show once, few, many or a class for expanded clones.

clone size	V gene	D gene	J gene	CDR3 DNA	CDR3 protein
few	TRBV10-2	NA	TRBJ1-3	TGCGCCAGCAGTGAATACAGGACGCAGAACACCATATATTTT	CASSEYRTQNTIYF
many	TRBV12-3/TRBV12-4	NA	TRBJ1-5	TGTGCCAGCAGTTTAAGGTCCCGTCCTGATCAGCCCCAGCATTTT	CASSLRSRPDQPQHF
many	TRBV7-9	TRBD1	TRBJ1-4	TGTGCCAGCAGCGGGACAGGGGAAAGTAGGGAAGAAAAACTGTTTTTT	CASSGTGESREEKLFF
NA	TRBV12-3/TRBV12-4	NA	TRBJ2-3	TGTGCCAGCAGTTCAAAACCTACAGGGGTGGAGGGGGATACGCAGTATTTT	CASSSKPTGVEGDTQYF
NA	TRBV7-9	TRBD2	TRBJ2-1	TGTGCCAGCAGCTTAGATCCCCAGCGGGGGTACTACAATGAGCAGTTCTTC	CASSLDPQRGYYNEQFF
many	TRBV12-3/TRBV12-4	TRBD2	TRBJ2-2	TGTGCCAGCAGATTTTCCGGCAGGGCTAGCGGGTCAGGAACCGGGGAGCTGTTTTTT	CASRFSGRASGSGTGELFF
NA	TRBV20-1	NA	TRBJ1-5	TGCAGTGGTCGAGACAGCCAAAATCAGCCCCAGCATTTT	CSGRDSQNQPQHF
NA	TRBV4-3	TRBD1	TRBJ1-4	TGCGCCAGCAGCCCCTTCGCACAGGGGGGGGCCGGAAAACTGTTTTTT	CASSPFAQGGAGKLFF
few	TRBV24-1	NA	TRBJ2-3	TGTGCCACCACCGAAGGCAGGGGTCTGCTCACAGATACGCAGTATTTT	CATTEGRGLLTDTQYF
many	TRBV12-3/TRBV12-4	TRBD2	TRBJ2-2	TGTGCCAGCAGTTTCACTCGAAGGGGAGGGATCACCGGGGAGCTGTTTTTT	CASSFTRRGGITGELFF
NA	TRBV4-3	TRBD1	TRBJ1-1	TGCGCCAGCAGCCAAGAGTACAGGGGGCCGACTGAAGCTTTCTTT	CASSQEYRGPTEAFF
few	TRBV11-2	TRBD2	TRBJ2-1	TGTGCCAGCAGTGCACTAGCGGGGTTCTACAATGAGCAGTTCTTC	CASSALAGFYNEQFF